This T cell receptor (beta chain) was found in a study of cytomegalovirus exposure and HLA in healthy donors. General observations from the study: In a later analysis, TCR association rates varied by HLA locus: DRB1 most, HLA-C fewest. The study flagged approximately 180 TCR beta chains as cytomegalovirus-associated. A missense variant in DCLRE1C was later tied to TCR beta V- and J-gene trimming.

As to this clone: As yet, its antigen is unknown.

It was with 60 Vbeta and 13 Jbeta primers that the PCR ran. Libraries were prepared by immunoSEQ multiplex PCR; TCRdb keeps only in-frame clonotypes and omits some of them. The repertoire consists of a few hundred thousand clones, with more than 60% occurring once and the leading ten covering less than 3.5%. The sequence came from a woman in her sixties in good health and CMV-seropositive. The sequencing input was PBMCs.

The CDR3 region has the DNA TGCGCCAGCAGCTTGAGTACGGGATTCGGCTATGGCTACACCTTC. Translating it yields CASSLSTGFGYGYTF. V gene TRBV5-1 combines with J gene TRBJ1-2, with D hard to call. From germline, CDR1 is SGHRS and CDR2 YFSETQ. This CDR3 spans 15 amino acids. Trimming removed 1 base at V and 4 bases at J, with 14 bases between.